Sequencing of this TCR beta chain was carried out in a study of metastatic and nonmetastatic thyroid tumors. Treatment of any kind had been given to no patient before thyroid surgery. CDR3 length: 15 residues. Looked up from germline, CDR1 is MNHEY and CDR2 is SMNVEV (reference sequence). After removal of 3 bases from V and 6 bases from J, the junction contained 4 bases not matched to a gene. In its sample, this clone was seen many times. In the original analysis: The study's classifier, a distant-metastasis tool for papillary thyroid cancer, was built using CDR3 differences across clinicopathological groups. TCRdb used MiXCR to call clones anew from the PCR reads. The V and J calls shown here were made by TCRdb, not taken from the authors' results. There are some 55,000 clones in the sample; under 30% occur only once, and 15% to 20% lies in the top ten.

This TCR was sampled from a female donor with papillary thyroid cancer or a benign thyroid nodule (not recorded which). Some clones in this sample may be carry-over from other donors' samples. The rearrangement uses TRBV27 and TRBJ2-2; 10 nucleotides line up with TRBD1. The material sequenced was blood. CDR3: CASSFGTGEAGELFF. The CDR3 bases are TGTGCCAGCAGTTTCGGGACAGGGGAAGCCGGGGAGCTGTTTTTT.